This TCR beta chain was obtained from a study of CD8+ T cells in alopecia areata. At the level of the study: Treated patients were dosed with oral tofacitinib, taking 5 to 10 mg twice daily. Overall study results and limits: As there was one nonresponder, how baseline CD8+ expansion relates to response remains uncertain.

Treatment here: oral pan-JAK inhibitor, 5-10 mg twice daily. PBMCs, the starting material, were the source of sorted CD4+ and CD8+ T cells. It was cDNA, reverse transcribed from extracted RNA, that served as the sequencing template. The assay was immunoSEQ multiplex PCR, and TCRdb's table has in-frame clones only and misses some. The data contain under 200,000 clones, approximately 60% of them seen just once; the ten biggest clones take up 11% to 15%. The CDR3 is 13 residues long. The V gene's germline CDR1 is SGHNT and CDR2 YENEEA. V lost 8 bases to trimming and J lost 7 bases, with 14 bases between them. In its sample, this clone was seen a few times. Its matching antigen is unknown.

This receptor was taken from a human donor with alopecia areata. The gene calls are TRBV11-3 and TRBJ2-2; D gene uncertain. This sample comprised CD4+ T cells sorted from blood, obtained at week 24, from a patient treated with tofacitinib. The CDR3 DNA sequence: TGTGCCAGCTCGACGCGGTCTCACGGGGAGCTGTTTTTT. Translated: CASSTRSHGELFF.